This T cell receptor (beta chain) was obtained from a study of spatial heterogeneity in lung cancer. Findings and limits, study-wide: Ubiquitous expanded TCR counts tracked ubiquitous nonsynonymous mutations; regional expanded TCR counts tracked regional nonsynonymous mutations. For expanded intratumoral alpha and beta TCRs, counts tracked tumor mutation counts.

The J segment lost 6 bases and the V segment lost 5 bases, leaving 7 bases of the junction unmatched. Per germline, CDR1 LGHDT and CDR2 YNNKEL (reference sequence). The CDR3 has 15 residues. TCRdb redid the calling of the 5' RACE reads with MiXCR, one entry per CDR3 protein. The table shows some 10,000 distinct CDR3 sequences, with just over 5% occurring only once. Time point defined: sample taken at primary tumor resection. A note on this clonotype: Its antigen remains unknown.

The specimen was lung tumor tissue, collected at surgery. The receptor was derived from a male donor with early-stage non-small cell lung cancer. V gene TRBV3-1 combines with J gene TRBJ2-3; 11 bases are shared with TRBD2. CDR3 nucleotides: TGTGCCAGCAGCAGTACTAGCGGGGGCGGGGATACGCAGTATTTT. This encodes CASSSTSGGGDTQYF.